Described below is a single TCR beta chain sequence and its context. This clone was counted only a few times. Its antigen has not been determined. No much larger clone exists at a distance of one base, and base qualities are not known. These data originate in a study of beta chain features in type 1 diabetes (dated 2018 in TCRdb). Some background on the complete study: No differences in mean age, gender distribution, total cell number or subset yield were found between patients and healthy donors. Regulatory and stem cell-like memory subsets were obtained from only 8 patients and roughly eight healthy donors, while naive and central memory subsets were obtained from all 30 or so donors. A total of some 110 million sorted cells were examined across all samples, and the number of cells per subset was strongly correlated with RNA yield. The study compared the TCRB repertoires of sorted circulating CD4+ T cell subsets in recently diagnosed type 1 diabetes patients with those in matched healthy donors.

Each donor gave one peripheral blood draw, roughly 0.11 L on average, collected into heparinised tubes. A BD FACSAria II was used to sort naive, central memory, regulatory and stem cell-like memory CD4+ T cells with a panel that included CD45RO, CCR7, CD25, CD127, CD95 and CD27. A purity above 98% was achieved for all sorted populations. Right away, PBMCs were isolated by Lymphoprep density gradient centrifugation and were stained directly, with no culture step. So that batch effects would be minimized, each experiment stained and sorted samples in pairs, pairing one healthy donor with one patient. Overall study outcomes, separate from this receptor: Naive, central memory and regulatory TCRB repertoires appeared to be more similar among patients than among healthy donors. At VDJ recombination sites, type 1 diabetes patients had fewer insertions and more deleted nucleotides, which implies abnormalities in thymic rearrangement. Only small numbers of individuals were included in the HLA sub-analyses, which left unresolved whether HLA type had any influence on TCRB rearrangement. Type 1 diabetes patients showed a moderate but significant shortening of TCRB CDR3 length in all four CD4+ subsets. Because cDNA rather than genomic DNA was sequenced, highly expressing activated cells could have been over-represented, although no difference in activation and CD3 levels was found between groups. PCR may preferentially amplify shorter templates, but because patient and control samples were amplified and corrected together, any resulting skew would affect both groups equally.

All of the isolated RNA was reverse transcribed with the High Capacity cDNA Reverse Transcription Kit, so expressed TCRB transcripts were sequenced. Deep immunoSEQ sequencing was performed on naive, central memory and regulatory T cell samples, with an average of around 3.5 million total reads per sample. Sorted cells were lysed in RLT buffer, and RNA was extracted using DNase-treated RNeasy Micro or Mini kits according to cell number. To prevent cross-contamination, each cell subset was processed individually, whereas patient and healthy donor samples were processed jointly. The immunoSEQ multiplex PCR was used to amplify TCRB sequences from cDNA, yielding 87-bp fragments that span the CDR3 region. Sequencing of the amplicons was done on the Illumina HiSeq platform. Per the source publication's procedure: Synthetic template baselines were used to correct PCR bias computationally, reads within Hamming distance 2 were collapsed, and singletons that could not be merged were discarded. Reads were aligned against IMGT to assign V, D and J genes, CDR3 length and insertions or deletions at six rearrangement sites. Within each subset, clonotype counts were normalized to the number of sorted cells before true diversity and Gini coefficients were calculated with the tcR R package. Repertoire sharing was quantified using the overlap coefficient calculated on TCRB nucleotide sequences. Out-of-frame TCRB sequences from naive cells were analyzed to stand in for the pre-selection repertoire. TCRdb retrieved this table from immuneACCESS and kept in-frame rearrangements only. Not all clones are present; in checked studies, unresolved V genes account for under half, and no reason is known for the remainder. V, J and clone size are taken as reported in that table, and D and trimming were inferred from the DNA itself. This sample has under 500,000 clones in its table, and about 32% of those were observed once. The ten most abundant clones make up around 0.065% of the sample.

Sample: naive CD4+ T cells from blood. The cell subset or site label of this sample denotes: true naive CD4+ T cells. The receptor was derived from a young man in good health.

The CDR3 region: CSVRGSWSKNIQYF. The DNA is TGCAGCGTTAGAGGGAGTTGGTCCAAAAACATTCAGTACTTC. The chain uses TRBV29-1 and TRBJ2-4; the D segment could be TRBD2, given 5 matching bases. The germline V gene yields SQVTM for CDR1 and ANQGSEA for CDR2. The V end loses 5 bases and the J end loses 2 bases, and a stretch of 13 bases separates them. The CDR3 runs 14 residues from the cysteine to the phenylalanine. Of the read, only the CDR3 DNA is kept; its 42 bases are in frame from base 1.